This TCR beta chain was retrieved from a study of breast tumors, draining lymph nodes, adjacent tissues. Via MiXCR, TCRdb re-called the multiplex PCR reads, giving one row per CDR3 protein. This repertoire shows a few hundred thousand distinct CDR3 sequences, nearly 35% found once; its top ten account for approximately 3.6%. At least ten counts were recorded for this clonotype. The antigen is undetermined. The lymph nodes were axillary draining lymph nodes from breast cancer patients. The study's findings and limits: Data fit most tumor T cells coming from lymph node, expanding in tumor. Luminal-like breast cancer showed significantly greater tumor-nontumor repertoire similarity than basal-like breast cancer did. Tumors had less TCR diversity than lymph nodes, more than nontumor tissue.

V shed 2 bases and J 12 bases; nucleotides not matched to a gene: 6. Germline V gives CDR1 LGHNT, CDR2 FRNRAP. The CDR3 is made up of 13 amino acids. The sequence was collected from a female donor with breast cancer. Some clones in this sample may be carry-over from other donors' samples. The specimen was axillary lymph node tissue. The chain employs TRBV12-5 and TRBJ2-1; TRBD1 matches 8 bases. DNA for the CDR3: TGTGCTAGTGGTTTGTCCGACAGGGGCCCGCAGTTCTTC. The encoded protein is CASGLSDRGPQFF. The variable domain in full, with the rest retrieved from reference TRBV12-5 and TRBJ2-1, is DARVTQTPRHKVTEMGQEVTMRCQPILGHNTVFWYRQTMMQGLELLAYFRNRAPLDDSGMPKDRFSAEMPDATLATLKIQPSEPRDSAVYFCASGLSDRGPQFFGPGTRLTVL.